One T cell receptor beta chain is described in this entry. This sample is drawn from a study of blood T cells in healthy people across ages. The CDR3 consists of 14 residues. The V gene lost 3 bases and the J gene lost 2 bases, with 8 bases spanning the gap. Germline V CDR1 and CDR2: LGHNA, YNFKEQ. Extractions gave at least 6 micrograms of total RNA per sample. The authors ran a second PCR of roughly 6 to 12 cycles using a sample-barcoded 5' primer and a J-beta primer mix. TCRdb re-analysed the 5' RACE reads in MiXCR, keeping a single row per CDR3 protein. The sample holds around 2 million distinct CDR3 sequences, about 39% seen once.

The chain employs TRBV4-2 and TRBJ2-1, with a weak D call TRBD1 (5 bases). This TCR was recovered from a human donor in good health. The sample taken for sequencing was blood. The CDR3 loop is CASSHDSAYNEQFF. The CDR3 nucleotides read TGTGCCAGCAGCCACGACAGCGCCTACAATGAGCAGTTCTTC.